These 24 T cell receptor beta chains were sequenced from one sample in a study of blood T cell repertoires in COVID-19. The repertoire was sequenced with immunoSEQ multiplex PCR; TCRdb's copy has only in-frame clones and lacks some. Found here are approximately 350,000 clones, 89% of them singletons; the top ten hold 1% to 1.5%. The sequenced sample consisted of peripheral blood. All receptors derive from a man in his forties or fifties with acute or convalescent COVID-19.

The chain combines TRBV5-8 with TRBJ2-2, with D unresolved. Trimming pared 1 base from V and 7 bases from J, leaving 8 bases between. Germline CDR1 SGHTS, CDR2 YDEGEE. The CDR3 spans 13 residues. The CDR3 reads CASSLRGDGELFF. Written as DNA, the CDR3 is TGTGCCAGCAGCTTGCGAGGAGACGGGGAGCTGTTTTTT. The entire variable domain, with the rest obtained from reference TRBV5-8 and TRBJ2-2, is as follows: EAGVTQSPTHLIKTRGQQATLRCSPISGHTSVYWYQQALGLGLQFLLWYDEGEERNRGNFPPRFSGRQFPNYSSELNVNALELEDSALYLCASSLRGDGELFFGEGSRLTVL.

The chain employs TRBV11-1 and TRBJ1-1; D possibly corresponds to TRBD1 (6 bases). Looked up from germline, CDR1 is SGHAT and CDR2 is FQDESV (reference sequence). V shed 4 bases and J shed 8 bases, with 14 bases lying between them. This CDR3 is built from 13 residues. The DNA for the CDR3 is TGTGCCAGCAGCTATAACAGGGTTTCCGAAGCTTTCTTT. Amino acid sequence: CASSYNRVSEAFF. The full variable domain, with the rest looked up from reference TRBV11-1 and TRBJ1-1, is EAEVAQSPRYKITEKSQAVAFWCDPISGHATLYWYRQILGQGPELLVQFQDESVVDDSQLPKDRFSAERLKGVDSTLKIQPAELGDSAMYLCASSYNRVSEAFFGQGTRLTVV.

The rearrangement links TRBV15 to TRBJ1-4; D unresolved. The V gene lost 4 bases and the J gene lost 6 bases, with 18 bases spanning the gap. The CDR3 loop spans 16 amino acids. The germline V gene encodes CDR1 LNHNV and CDR2 YYDKDF (reference sequence). The CDR3 region is CATSTAHLVAHEKLFF. The CDR3 coding sequence is TGTGCCACCAGCACCGCCCACCTGGTGGCACATGAAAAACTGTTTTTT.

The V gene is TRBV9, the J gene TRBJ2-7; TRBD1 might be the D (6 bases). CDR1 SGDLS and CDR2 YYNGEE come from the germline V gene. The germline V and J ends were trimmed by 5 bases and 2 bases, with 14 bases remaining between them. The CDR3 length is 14 residues. CDR3 protein: CASSRQEMTYEQYF. CDR3 DNA sequence: TGTGCCAGCAGTCGACAGGAGATGACCTACGAGCAGTACTTC.

The chain has TRBV10-3 and TRBJ2-7; 10 bases are a match to TRBD1. Germline lookup yields CDR1 ENHRY and CDR2 SYGVKD. J gave up 0 bases and V 4 bases, and 3 bases lay outside the gene matches. The CDR3 totals 15 residues. The chain's CDR3 is CAISGDRGDSYEQYF. CDR3 sequence (DNA): TGTGCCATCAGTGGGGACAGGGGTGACTCCTACGAGCAGTACTTC.

The rearrangement uses TRBV9 and TRBJ1-4; D unclear. Trimming stripped 0 bases from V and 0 bases from J, with 9 bases between. The CDR3 totals 16 residues. CDR1 is SGDLS, CDR2 YYNGEE, per germline. This chain's CDR3 is CASSVGEFATNEKLFF. CDR3 in DNA: TGTGCCAGCAGCGTAGGAGAATTTGCAACTAATGAAAAACTGTTTTTT.

A few counts support this clone. The chain carries TRBV10-3 and TRBJ1-2; the match to TRBD1 covers 9 bases. The CDR3 totals 14 residues. Germline lookup yields CDR1 ENHRY and CDR2 SYGVKD. The trim removed 6 bases at V and 2 bases at J, leaving 4 bases unmatched. The CDR3 bases are TGTGCCATCAGGGCCGGGACAGGGAACTATGGCTACACCTTC. Translating it yields CAIRAGTGNYGYTF.

This clone was seen a single time. This chain uses TRBV12-3 or TRBV12-4 with TRBJ1-3; D unresolved. The germline V and J ends were trimmed by 3 bases and 3 bases, with 6 bases remaining between them. The CDR3 extends over 13 amino acids. The DNA for the CDR3 is TGTGCCAGCAGTTTCGGTCTTGGAAACACCATATATTTT. Translated, it gives CASSFGLGNTIYF.

The CDR3 DNA reads TGTGCCTGGAGTGTCGGAAGGGGATGGGGAGATACGCAGTATTTT. It specifies CAWSVGRGWGDTQYF. This chain joins TRBV30 and TRBJ2-3; D perhaps matches TRBD1 (5 bases). Germline V CDR1 and CDR2: GTSNPN, SVGIG (reference sequence). The CDR3 totals 15 residues. Between the trimmed V and J ends, which lost 0 bases and 5 bases, there was a span of 15 bases.

This chain links TRBV5-1 with TRBJ1-5; D remains ambiguous. The CDR3 is made up of 12 amino acids. Trimming cost V 5 bases and J 1 base, with 4 bases left between them. Germline V CDR1 and CDR2: SGHRS, YFSETQ. The CDR3 DNA is TGCGCCAGCAGACAGAGCAATCAGCCCCAGCATTTT. Translating it yields CASRQSNQPQHF.

The chain couples TRBV9 to TRBJ1-1; D call uncertain. Germline V gene data show CDR1 as SGDLS and CDR2 as YYNGEE. V lost 1 base, J lost 7 bases, and 11 bases lay in between. This CDR3 contains 13 residues. The CDR3, as DNA: TGTGCCAGCAGCGTATGGGAGGGAGATGAAGCTTTCTTT. Translated, it gives CASSVWEGDEAFF.

V and J are TRBV5-1 and TRBJ2-3; D gene unclear. This CDR3 is 12 amino acids long. With 2 bases removed from V and 6 bases from J, the gap between germline ends came to 7 bases. CDR1 SGHRS and CDR2 YFSETQ come from the germline V gene. The CDR3 DNA reads as TGCGCCAGCAGCTTAGTGGAGGATACGCAGTATTTT. Translated, it gives CASSLVEDTQYF.

The rearrangement uses TRBV11-2 and TRBJ1-1; 8 bases map to TRBD1. This CDR3 has 13 amino acids. Trimming took 7 bases from V and 3 from J; bases not matched to a gene: 4. The V gene's germline CDR1 is SGHAT and CDR2 FQNNGV. This CDR3 reads CASIMTGDTEAFF. In nucleotides, the CDR3 is TGTGCCAGCATAATGACAGGGGACACTGAAGCTTTCTTT.

The chain links TRBV7-9 to TRBJ1-2, with 7 bases identical to TRBD1. The V gene end was trimmed by 5 bases and the J gene end by 4 bases; junction bases not matched to a gene: 10. The germline V gene encodes CDR1 SEHNR and CDR2 FQNEAQ (reference sequence). This CDR3 has 15 residues. This CDR3 is CASSPGQAASYGYTF. The CDR3 DNA is TGTGCCAGCAGCCCTGGACAGGCTGCAAGCTATGGCTACACCTTC.

The chain joins TRBV18 to TRBJ2-7, with D possibly being TRBD2 (6 bases). The V and J ends lost 2 bases and 7 bases respectively, with 12 bases between them. From germline, CDR1 is KGHSH and CDR2 LQKENI. CDR3 length: 13 amino acids. CDR3 coding DNA: TGTGCCAGCTCACCAGGCGTCGCGGGGGAGCAGTACTTC. Protein: CASSPGVAGEQYF.

This clone was counted between two and nine times. The genes are TRBV6-5 and TRBJ1-6; tentatively, D is TRBD1 (5 bases). CDR3 length: 14 residues. Between the trimmed V and J ends, which lost 7 bases and 7 bases, there was a span of 14 bases. Germline CDR1 is MNHEY and CDR2 is SVGAGI. The CDR3 reads CASTTNGGNSPLHF. The CDR3 DNA is TGTGCCAGCACTACAAACGGGGGAAATTCACCCCTCCACTTT.

The rearrangement joins TRBV28 to TRBJ1-5; D possibly corresponds to TRBD1 (6 bases). The CDR3 consists of 17 residues. CDR1 and CDR2 (germline): MDHEN, SYDVKM. The germline V and J ends were trimmed by 5 bases and 6 bases, with 23 bases remaining between them. The CDR3 DNA is TGTGCCAGCAGTCTACCCCGCCAGGGGACATTGTTTCAGCCCCAGCATTTT. Translation: CASSLPRQGTLFQPQHF.

The CDR3 sequence: CASSSTGRATDTQYF. In DNA, the CDR3 is TGTGCCAGCAGCTCGACAGGGCGAGCCACAGATACGCAGTATTTT. The chain recombines TRBV3-1 (or the pseudogene TRBV3-2) with TRBJ2-3; 7 positions match TRBD1. The CDR3 spans 15 residues. V was clipped by 5 bases and J by 2 bases; unmatched bases: 7. CDR1 and CDR2 (germline): LGHDT, YNNKEL (reference sequence).

The chain links TRBV3-1 (or the pseudogene TRBV3-2) to TRBJ1-4, with a possible D match to TRBD1 (5 bases). CDR1 is LGHDT, CDR2 YNNKEL, per germline (reference sequence). CDR3 length: 15 residues. Deletions cut 5 bases from V and 6 bases from J, with 16 bases between. The CDR3 nucleotides read TGTGCCAGCAGCTCTACAGGAGCTTCCGATGAAAAACTGTTTTTT. It specifies CASSSTGASDEKLFF.

The V gene is TRBV3-1 (or the pseudogene TRBV3-2), the J gene TRBJ1-2; no definite D call. Trimming removed 4 bases from V and 5 bases from J, with 14 bases in between. Germline V gene data show CDR1 as LGHDT and CDR2 as YNNKEL (reference sequence). CDR3 size: 14 residues. This chain's CDR3 is CASSPSSGPYGYTF. DNA for the CDR3: TGTGCCAGCAGCCCTAGTAGCGGTCCTTATGGCTACACCTTC.

The rearrangement joins TRBV27 to TRBJ1-1, with TRBD1 matching 7 bases. The junction had 32 bases not matched to a gene; V was cut back by 5 bases and J by 8 bases. Germline CDR1 reads MNHEY; CDR2 reads SMNVEV (reference sequence). This CDR3 spans 21 amino acids. CDR3 in DNA: TGTGCCAGCAGTCATGATCGCGCAGGACGGGAGGGGGCGGATGATCAGGGAGAAGCTTTCTTT. The encoded protein is CASSHDRAGREGADDQGEAFF.

This chain links TRBV3-1 (or the pseudogene TRBV3-2) with TRBJ2-7; 7 bases fit TRBD1. V dropped 7 bases and J dropped 3; count of bases not matched to a gene: 12. Germline-derived CDR1 and CDR2 are LGHDT and YNNKEL (reference sequence). CDR3 length: 15 amino acids. The CDR3 spells CASTSGGSRYYEQYF. As DNA, the CDR3 is TGTGCCAGCACCTCAGGGGGATCACGTTACTACGAGCAGTACTTC.

The genes are TRBV6-5 and TRBJ2-1; D call uncertain. This CDR3 is 14 amino acids long. CDR1 is MNHEY and CDR2 is SVGAGI in the germline V gene. The germline V and J ends were trimmed by 4 bases and 7 bases, with 14 bases remaining between them. CDR3 nucleotide sequence: TGTGCCAGCAGTTCCTCAAGCCCGAAAAATGAGCAGTTCTTC. This sequence encodes CASSSSSPKNEQFF.

J is TRBJ2-7 and V is TRBV27; 10 bases agree with TRBD2. Germline assignment: CDR1 MNHEY and CDR2 SMNVEV (reference sequence). V shed 0 bases, J shed 2 bases, and the junction held 4 bases outside the gene matches. This CDR3 comprises 16 residues. CDR3 region: CASSLSPSGSAYEQYF. CDR3 DNA: TGTGCCAGCAGTTTATCGCCTAGCGGGAGCGCCTACGAGCAGTACTTC.